This TCR beta chain was profiled in a study of CD8 T cells in ankylosing spondylitis. Findings and caveats of the study: Ankylosing spondylitis blood seemed to carry a telltale TCR beta motif made of several highly homologous variants.

It was by quantitative 5'-RACE with molecular barcodes that TCR beta libraries were made. In TCRdb, the 5' RACE reads were re-called with MiXCR into one record per CDR3 protein. The sample has some 840,000 distinct CDR3 sequences, about an eighth seen once. The CDR3 runs 13 residues. V gave up 1 base and J gave up 8 bases, with 11 bases separating them. The V gene's germline CDR1 is DFQATT and CDR2 SNEGSKA (reference sequence). On this clonotype itself: Its antigen is not identified.

The sample consisted of blood, either unsorted or a sorted T cell fraction (not recorded which). V and J are TRBV20-1 and TRBJ1-4; D gene unclear. The sequence came from a male donor with ankylosing spondylitis. CDR3: CSARGRLGEKLFF. The CDR3 nucleotides read TGCAGTGCTAGAGGACGTCTCGGGGAAAAACTGTTTTTT.